The 12 T cell receptor beta chains given below trace back to one sample, sequenced in a study of blood T cell repertoires in COVID-19. The protocol was immunoSEQ multiplex PCR, while the TCRdb copy is restricted to in-frame clones and leaves out a portion. Altogether 45,000 to 55,000 clones are present, over 70% being singletons, with the ten largest covering about 3%. Sequenced: peripheral blood. The receptor set was obtained from a human donor in a cohort sampled during active COVID-19.

This sequence joins TRBV3-1 (or the pseudogene TRBV3-2) and TRBJ1-2; no clear D gene. Germline CDR1 reads LGHDT; CDR2 reads YNNKEL (reference sequence). CDR3 length equals 13 residues. Trimming stripped 2 bases from V and 5 bases from J, with 9 bases between. CDR3 loop: CASSQSPQYGYTF. For the CDR3, the DNA is TGTGCCAGCAGCCAATCGCCCCAGTATGGCTACACCTTC.

The count of this clone is one. The chain is built from TRBV9 and TRBJ1-1; 7 bases fit TRBD1. The CDR3 is 15 amino acids. In germline, CDR1 is SGDLS, CDR2 YYNGEE. V lost 0 bases, J lost 3 bases, and 5 bases stayed unmatched. CDR3 DNA sequence: TGTGCCAGCAGCGTAGGACAGGGAGTTTACACTGAAGCTTTCTTT. It encodes CASSVGQGVYTEAFF.

The chain couples TRBV6-5 to TRBJ2-7; D uncertain. V lost 7 bases and J 5 bases, leaving 9 bases between the germline ends. The length of the CDR3 is 11 residues. Germline values: CDR1 MNHEY, CDR2 SVGAGI. The CDR3, as DNA: TGTGCCAGCACCGGGTTCAACGAGCAGTACTTC. Protein product: CASTGFNEQYF.

The genes are TRBV3-1 (or the pseudogene TRBV3-2) and TRBJ2-1; the match to TRBD2 covers 10 bases. The trim removed 1 base at V and 12 bases at J, leaving 12 bases unmatched. Germline V gene lookup returns CDR1 LGHDT and CDR2 YNNKEL (reference sequence). This CDR3 spans 16 amino acids. CDR3 sequence reads: CASSQGRLAGAPGQFF. The CDR3 coding sequence is TGTGCCAGCAGCCAAGGTCGTCTAGCGGGGGCGCCGGGGCAGTTCTTC.

The chain couples TRBV29-1 to TRBJ1-5; no clear D. V was shortened by 1 base and J by 0 bases, with 4 bases between the two germline ends. The germline CDR1 and CDR2 sequences are SQVTM and ANQGSEA. The CDR3 sequence is 13 residues long. The CDR3 DNA reads as TGCAGCGTTGAAGTATCTAGCAATCAGCCCCAGCATTTT. Translated: CSVEVSSNQPQHF.

The chain links TRBV5-4 to TRBJ2-1; 11 bases align to TRBD2. The V gene end was trimmed by 5 bases and the J gene end by 6 bases; junction bases not matched to a gene: 7. Per the germline V gene, CDR1 is SGHNT and CDR2 is YYREEE (reference sequence). The CDR3 covers 15 residues. Here the CDR3 reads CASSLTLAGANEQFF. CDR3 nucleotide sequence: TGTGCCAGCAGTTTGACACTAGCGGGAGCCAATGAGCAGTTCTTC. Using reference TRBV5-4 and TRBJ2-1 for the parts outside the CDR3, the full variable domain is ETGVTQSPTHLIKTRGQQVTLRCSSQSGHNTVSWYQQALGQGPQFIFQYYREEENGRGNFPPRFSGLQFPNYSSELNVNALELDDSALYLCASSLTLAGANEQFFGPGTRLTVL.

The chain links TRBV30 to TRBJ2-7, with 7 bases lining up with TRBD2. The CDR3 consists of 14 residues. In germline, CDR1 is GTSNPN, CDR2 SVGIG (reference sequence). V lost 5 bases, J lost 0 bases, and 7 bases stayed unmatched. CDR3 in DNA: TGTGCCTGGTCACGGGACTATAGCTCCTACGAGCAGTACTTC. Translating gives CAWSRDYSSYEQYF.

This clone turned up a few times. This chain connects TRBV19 to TRBJ2-2; 8 nucleotides match TRBD2. The trim removed 4 bases at V and 6 bases at J, leaving 22 bases unmatched. The CDR3 loop spans 20 amino acids. Germline V gene sequence: CDR1 LNHDA, CDR2 SQIVND (reference sequence). The CDR3 spells CASSSHGSTAFGRGAGELFF. For the CDR3, the DNA is TGTGCCAGTAGTAGCCACGGGAGTACTGCTTTCGGGAGGGGTGCCGGGGAGCTGTTTTTT.

The V and J genes are TRBV3-1 (or the pseudogene TRBV3-2) and TRBJ1-2, with D maybe TRBD1 (5 bases). The germline CDR1 and CDR2 sequences are LGHDT and YNNKEL (reference sequence). This CDR3 is 16 amino acids long. V lost 1 base and J lost 4, with 16 bases in between. As DNA, the CDR3 is TGTGCCAGCAGCCAAGGTGGGGTGGACACCCCCTATGGCTACACCTTC. Amino acids: CASSQGGVDTPYGYTF.

The rearrangement joins TRBV10-3 to TRBJ2-7; D not certain. The ends were cut back, 6 bases at V and 3 bases at J, with 12 bases in the middle. The CDR3 loop spans 13 amino acids. From germline, CDR1 is ENHRY and CDR2 SYGVKD. The CDR3 bases are TGTGCCATCAGCTATGATGTCCGCTACGAGCAGTACTTC. This encodes CAISYDVRYEQYF.

This sequence joins TRBV28 and TRBJ1-1; TRBD1 might be the D (6 bases). The CDR3 consists of 12 residues. Germline V gene sequence: CDR1 MDHEN, CDR2 SYDVKM. V was cut by 8 bases and J by 10 bases, with 17 bases left in between. CDR3 region: CASREGGLRAFF. Written as DNA, the CDR3 is TGTGCCAGCCGGGAAGGGGGATTACGAGCTTTCTTT.

The J gene is TRBJ2-5, the V gene TRBV19, with 7 positions matching TRBD1. Germline V gene data show CDR1 as LNHDA and CDR2 as SQIVND (reference sequence). V was pared by 4 bases and J by 5 bases, with 10 bases of the junction left unmatched. This CDR3 has 15 amino acids. The CDR3 DNA follows: TGTGCCAGTAGTACATTGGACAGGTTTCTTGAGACCCAGTACTTC. Translated: CASSTLDRFLETQYF. The full variable domain, with the rest looked up from reference TRBV19 and TRBJ2-5, is DGGITQSPKYLFRKEGQNVTLSCEQNLNHDAMYWYRQDPGQGLRLIYYSQIVNDFQKGDIAEGYSVSREKKESFPLTVTSAQKNPTAFYLCASSTLDRFLETQYFGPGTRLLVL.